This TCR beta chain was sequenced in a study of regulatory T cells in long-lasting Graves disease (dated by TCRdb to 2020 to 2023). Looking at the study overall: Antithyroid drugs had been taken for less than 3 months by newly diagnosed Graves' disease patients. Persistent Graves' disease patients were compared with newly diagnosed Graves' disease patients by peripheral blood TCR sequencing and RNA sequencing. The study was registered as a clinical trial and conducted in China. A total of about 33 samples underwent TCR sequencing, from roughly 13 patients with persistent Graves' disease and 20 patients with newly diagnosed Graves' disease.

The full study reports these points: Only the TCR beta chain was sequenced and analyzed. Persistent disease showed preferential use of TRBV28, TRBJ1-2 and TRBJ2-5, whereas newly diagnosed disease favored TRBV20-1 and TRBJ2-1. Peripheral blood alone was examined, since thyroid tissue, which constituted the primary lesion, could not be accessed. Compared with newly diagnosed patients, persistent Graves' disease patients had lower TCR Shannon entropy and fewer highly expanded clones, which suggests clonal expansion. Persistent patients shared more public clonotypes among themselves (around 2,700) than newly diagnosed patients did (about 900). As a limitation, the authors acknowledged that the small sample size may reduce accuracy.

Preparation of the library involved multiplex PCR. The sequencer listed for this sample is Illumina HiSeq 4000. TCR beta libraries were built with iRepertoire HTBI primers and Arm-PCR amplification of CDR3 regions. Before sequencing, the PCR products went through gel purification. Per the original workflow: Gene usage analysis of CDR3 amino acid clonotypes used the 62 TRBV and about 14 TRBJ segments found across samples. COPE and FqMerger were used to merge filtered high-quality paired reads into contigs. Contigs were aligned with BLAST to IMGT TRBV, TRBD and TRBJ reference genes, and CDR3 was defined per IMGT. Clonotypes above 0.1% frequency were classified as highly expanded clones. Repertoire diversity was measured by Shannon entropy, and V-J evenness by the Gini coefficient. A clonotype was considered public if more than one individual shared it. TCRdb itself trimmed the public reads at Q25 with fastp, ran MiXCR and retained productive beta chains. Rows with one shared CDR3 protein collapse into an entry with the most common genes and DNA. In this record, the V and J calls reflect TCRdb's handling and not the investigators' own analysis. Here the sample has about 450,000 distinct CDR3 sequences; roughly 17% occur a single time. The ten top clones hold about 10% of the sample.

Reading the label with the study, this specimen's time point is: newly diagnosed GD, antithyroid drugs for less than 3 months. For both TCR sequencing and RNA sequencing, RNA was extracted from PBMCs in TRIzol. The diagnosis of Graves' disease followed American Thyroid Association guidelines. Patients were recruited from an endocrinology department in Xi'an, China. From each patient, 7.5 to 9.5 milliliters of peripheral blood was collected into an EDTA anticoagulant tube. Ficoll Paque Plus density gradient separation was used to isolate PBMCs, and no further T cell sorting was performed. An Agilent 2100 Bioanalyzer and agarose gel were used to assess RNA quality, and a NanoDrop 2000 was used to measure RNA concentration. V loses 2 bases, J loses 6 bases, and the germline ends lie 14 bases apart. CDR1 and CDR2, looked up from the germline V gene, are MNHEY and SVGEGT. From the cysteine through the phenylalanine, the CDR3 covers 15 amino acids. Only the CDR3 portion is preserved as DNA: 45 bases, with reading frame beginning at the first base.

This clonotype showed up many times. Its cognate antigen has yet to be identified. No much larger clone is present one base from it, and per-base qualities are unavailable. These same data were also listed under a study on T cells in Graves' hyperthyroidism and ophthalmopathy. Drawing on the second study: Stable Graves' hyperthyroidism was defined as the absence of progression to ophthalmopathy over 18 months of follow-up. The hyperthyroidism patients were between 18 and 65 years old and newly diagnosed, with a disease duration of less than 2 months. Patients with uncontrolled infections, other autoimmune diseases, pregnancy or lactation were excluded. Diagnoses relied on clinical symptoms, serum thyroxine and TRAb, thyroid ultrasound and orbital computed tomography. The TCR CDR3 was subjected to a first round of RT-PCR using the HTBI primer set and the Qiagen OneStep RT-PCR kit. Blood samples also contained most of the expanded thyroid clonotypes (frequency above 0.001), which suggests that blood repertoires may reflect thyroid immune responses. In cross-validation, a model built on a 13 V-J signature told ophthalmopathy apart from stable hyperthyroidism with over 85% sensitivity and about 81% specificity, and in testing the same model reached 80%/75%. In validation, the model predicted progression to ophthalmopathy with over 60% sensitivity and roughly 75% specificity, a median of 6.5 months before onset. A discovery cohort of about a hundred patients, approximately 44 with Graves' ophthalmopathy and about 58 with stable Graves' hyperthyroidism, was used to find distinguishing TCR V-J signatures. Prospective prediction of ophthalmopathy was tested in an independent validation cohort consisting of roughly 20 hyperthyroidism patients and approximately 16 patients who later progressed to ophthalmopathy. The 95 to 100 discovery patients were divided at random into training and test sets in a 7:3 ratio. In addition, the study compared T-cell repertoires in thyroid tissue and in blood from roughly 6 Graves' hyperthyroidism patients. After sampling, hyperthyroidism patients received methimazole starting at 30 mg daily, and ophthalmopathy patients received high-dose intravenous methylprednisolone. Libraries were constructed in a second round of multiplex PCR, after which size selection and purification were performed. Libraries were sequenced paired-end with 100 bp reads on an Illumina HiSeq2000. Raw data were processed with SOAPnuke, discarding reads with adapters, uncalled bases, mean Phred below 15, or no exact constant-primer or identifier match. COPE v1.2.5 was used to merge high-quality paired reads, and clonotypes were defined as unique nucleotide sequences. Clonotypes were aligned to IMGT TRBV, TRBD and TRBJ reference segments using MiTCR v1.1. The analysis included only V-J combinations with a frequency above 0.0001, which together covered around 99% of the repertoires. The TCS score was defined as F50 (clonal expansion) divided by E x V (chaos), with BLOSUM62-based TCRdist calculated between CDR3 peptides within each V-J. Welch's t-statistics and random forest reduced fewer than 550 V-J features to 10 to 15, which were used in a naive Bayes classifier (R e1071). No statistical method was used to set the sample size in advance, and investigators knew the group allocation. According to the paper, TCR Vbeta CDR3 sequencing was carried out on approximately 140 peripheral blood samples, which came from over 40 ophthalmopathy, roughly 75 hyperthyroidism and about 17 progressor patients.

Here the chain combines TRBV6-2 or TRBV6-3 and TRBJ1-5; matching of 5 bases hints at TRBD1 as the D gene. The clonotype comes from a woman in her 30s with Graves disease. Donor details come from another sample of the same person, matched by shared clones. Material: peripheral blood mononuclear cells (PBMCs), obtained at new diagnosis, from a patient treated with antithyroid drugs. The DNA sequence is TGTGCCAGCAGTTACCTACGTGGCAGGGTTCAGCCCCAGCATTTT. It translates as CASSYLRGRVQPQHF.